This T cell receptor beta chain comes out of a study of cytomegalovirus exposure and HLA in healthy donors. Study information: A later analysis reported the same platform for the 95 to 150 validation repertoires and the roughly 700 first-cohort repertoires. Points from the study as a whole: Rare sequences made up most TCRs, while some public TCRs were found in many donors. Among TCR beta chains, those listed as cytomegalovirus-associated numbered some 160. Specificity for CMV antigens was confirmed in vitro for a few of the CMV-associated chains.

Only in-frame clones appear in the TCRdb table, and some are missing; sequencing was by immunoSEQ multiplex PCR. The table has more than 60,000 clones, 96% seen once; the top ten hold roughly 4.3%. Points on this clone: The antigen remains unidentified.

The CDR3 is 16 amino acids. V shed 1 base and J 0 bases; nucleotides not matched to a gene: 7. The V gene's germline CDR1 is SGHDT and CDR2 YYEEEE. The sequenced sample consisted of PBMCs. The sequence was collected from a woman younger than 35 in good health and CMV-seropositive. The chain has TRBV5-6 and TRBJ2-7; 7 bases are shared with TRBD2. The CDR3 coding sequence is TGTGCCAGCAGCTTGTTACTGCGGGAGTCCTCCTACGAGCAGTACTTC. Its translation: CASSLLLRESSYEQYF.